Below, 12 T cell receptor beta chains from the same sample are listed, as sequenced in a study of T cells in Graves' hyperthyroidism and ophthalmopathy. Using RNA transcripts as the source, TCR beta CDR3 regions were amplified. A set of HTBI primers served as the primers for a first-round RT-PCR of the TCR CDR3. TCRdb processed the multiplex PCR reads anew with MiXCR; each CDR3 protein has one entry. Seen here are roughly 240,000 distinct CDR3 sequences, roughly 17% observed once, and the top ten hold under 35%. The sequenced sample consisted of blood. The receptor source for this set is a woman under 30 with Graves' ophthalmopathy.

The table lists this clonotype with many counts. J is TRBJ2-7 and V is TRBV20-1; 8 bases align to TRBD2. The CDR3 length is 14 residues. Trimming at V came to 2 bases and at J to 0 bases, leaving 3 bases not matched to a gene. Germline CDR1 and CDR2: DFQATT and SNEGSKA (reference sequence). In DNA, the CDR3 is TGCAGTGCTAGAAGTCTAGCGGGCTCCTACGAGCAGTACTTC. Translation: CSARSLAGSYEQYF.

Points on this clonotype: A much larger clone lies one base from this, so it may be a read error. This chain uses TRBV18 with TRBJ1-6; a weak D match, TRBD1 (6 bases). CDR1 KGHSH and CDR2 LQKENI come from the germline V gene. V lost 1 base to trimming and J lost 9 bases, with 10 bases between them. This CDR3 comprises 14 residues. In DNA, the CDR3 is TGTGCCAGCTCACCACAGGGGGGGAGTTCACCCCTCCACTTT. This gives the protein CASSPQGGSSPLHF.

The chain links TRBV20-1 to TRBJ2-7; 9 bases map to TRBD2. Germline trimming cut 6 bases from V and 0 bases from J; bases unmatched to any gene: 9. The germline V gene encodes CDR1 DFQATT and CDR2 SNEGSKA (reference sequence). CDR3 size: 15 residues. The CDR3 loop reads CSATGLARFSYEQYF. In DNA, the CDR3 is TGCAGTGCGACCGGACTAGCGCGCTTCTCCTACGAGCAGTACTTC.

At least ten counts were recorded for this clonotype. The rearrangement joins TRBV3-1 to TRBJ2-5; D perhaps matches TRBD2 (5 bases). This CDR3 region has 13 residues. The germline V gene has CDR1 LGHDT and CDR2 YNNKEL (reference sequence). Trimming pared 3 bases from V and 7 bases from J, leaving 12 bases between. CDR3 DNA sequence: TGTGCCAGCAGCCAGAGGGCCAGTCGGACCCAGTACTTC. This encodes CASSQRASRTQYF.

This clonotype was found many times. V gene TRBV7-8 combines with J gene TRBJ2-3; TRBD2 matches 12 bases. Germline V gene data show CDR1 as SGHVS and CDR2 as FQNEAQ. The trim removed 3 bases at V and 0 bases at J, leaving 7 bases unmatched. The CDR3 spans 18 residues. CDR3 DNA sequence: TGTGCCAGCAGCTTCAAACTAGCGGGGGGCCGGAGCACAGATACGCAGTATTTT. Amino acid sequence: CASSFKLAGGRSTDTQYF.

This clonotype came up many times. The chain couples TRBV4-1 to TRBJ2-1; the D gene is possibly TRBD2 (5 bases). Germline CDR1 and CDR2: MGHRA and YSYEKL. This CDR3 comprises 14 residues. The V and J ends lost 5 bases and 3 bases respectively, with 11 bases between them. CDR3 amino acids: CASSSGIYYNEQFF. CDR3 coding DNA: TGCGCCAGCAGCTCGGGAATATACTACAATGAGCAGTTCTTC.

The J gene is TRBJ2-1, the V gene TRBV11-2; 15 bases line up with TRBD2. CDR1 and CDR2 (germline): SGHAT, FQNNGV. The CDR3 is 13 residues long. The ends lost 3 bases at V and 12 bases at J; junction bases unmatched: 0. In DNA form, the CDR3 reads TGTGCCAGCAGCTTGGGACTAGCGGGAGGGCAGTTCTTC. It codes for CASSLGLAGGQFF.

The CDR3 region is CASSRQQESFSGANVLTF. In DNA, the CDR3 is TGTGCCAGCAGTAGACAACAGGAGTCCTTCTCTGGGGCCAACGTCCTGACTTTC. The chain joins TRBV6-1 to TRBJ2-6; tentatively, D is TRBD1 (5 bases). The ends were cut back, 5 bases at V and 0 bases at J, with 17 bases in the middle. This CDR3 contains 18 residues. From germline, CDR1 is MNHNS and CDR2 SASEGT.

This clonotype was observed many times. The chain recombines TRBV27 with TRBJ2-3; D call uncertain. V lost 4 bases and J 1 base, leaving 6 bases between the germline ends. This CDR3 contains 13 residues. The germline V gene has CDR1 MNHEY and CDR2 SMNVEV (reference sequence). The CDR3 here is CASSYYGTDTQYF. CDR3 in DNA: TGTGCCAGCAGTTACTATGGCACAGATACGCAGTATTTT.

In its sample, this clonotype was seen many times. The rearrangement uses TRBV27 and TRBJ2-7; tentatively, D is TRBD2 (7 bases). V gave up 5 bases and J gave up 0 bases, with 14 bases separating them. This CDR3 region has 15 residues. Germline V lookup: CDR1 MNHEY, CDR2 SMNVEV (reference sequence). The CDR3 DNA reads TGTGCCAGCAGTCCGTTGGGGGGGGCCTCCTACGAGCAGTACTTC. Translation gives CASSPLGGASYEQYF.

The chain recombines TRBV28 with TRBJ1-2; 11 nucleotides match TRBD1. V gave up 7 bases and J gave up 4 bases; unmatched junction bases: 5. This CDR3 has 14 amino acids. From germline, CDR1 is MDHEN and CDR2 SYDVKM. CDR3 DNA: TGTGCCAGCAACGGGACAGGGGGATCCTATGGCTACACCTTC. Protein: CASNGTGGSYGYTF.

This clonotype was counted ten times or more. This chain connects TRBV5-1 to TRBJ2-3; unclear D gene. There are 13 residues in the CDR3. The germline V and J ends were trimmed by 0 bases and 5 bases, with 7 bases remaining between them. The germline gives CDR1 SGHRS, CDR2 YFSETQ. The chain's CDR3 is CASSLVWLDTQYF. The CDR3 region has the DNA TGCGCCAGCAGCTTGGTTTGGTTAGATACGCAGTATTTT.